This TCR beta chain was sequenced for a study of human T cells and chemical hapten exposure. This clonotype was detected a few times. Germline V gene lookup returns CDR1 SQVTM and CDR2 ANQGSEA. V was cut by 7 bases and J by 5 bases, with 14 bases left in between. This CDR3 is built from 12 residues. The time point: pre-sensitization, week 0. The treatment: therapeutic diphenylcyclopropenone sensitization with weekly scalp DPC. TCRdb analysed the RACE reads with MiXCR anew, one entry per CDR3 protein. The table records about 290,000 distinct CDR3 sequences, roughly 7.7% of them present only once. The TCR sequence derives from a man aged 18-30 years with alopecia areata. Some clones in this sample may be carry-over from other donors' samples. The sequencing here drew on whole blood, taken in connection with sensitization to the hapten diphenylcyclopropenone (DPC). The V and J genes are TRBV29-1 and TRBJ1-2; D possibly corresponds to TRBD1 (5 bases). In nucleotides, the CDR3 is TGCAGCGGGGGCGGGCCCCAGTATGGCTACACCTTC. Amino acids: CSGGGPQYGYTF. Supplemented by reference TRBV29-1 and TRBJ1-2, the full variable domain reads SAVISQKPSRDICQRGTSLTIQCQVDSQVTMMFWYRQQPGQSLTLIATANQGSEATYESGFVIDKFPISRPNLTFSTLTVSNMSPEDSSIYLCSGGGPQYGYTFGSGTRLTVV.